This T cell receptor beta chain was sequenced during a study of shared clonotypes between healthy human individuals. General observations from the study: Represented diversity, genetic and exposure-history alike, was limited by few donors.

Unsorted samples, those not sorted, used some 100 million PBMCs for genomic DNA. Remarks on this clone: Its cognate antigen is unknown.

Data came from immunoSEQ multiplex PCR; TCRdb stores just in-frame clones and leaves some out. The repertoire holds about 520,000 clones, with 70% to 85% as singletons. CDR1 and CDR2 (germline): MDHEN, SYDVKM. V was shortened by 9 bases and J by 1 base, with 9 bases between the two germline ends. The length of the CDR3 is 13 residues. The receptor's source is a woman aged 40 to 50 in good health. Some clones in this sample may be carry-over from other donors' samples. The chain uses TRBV28 and TRBJ2-2, with D possibly being TRBD1 (6 bases). Material: PBMCs. CDR3 coding DNA: TGTGCCAGTTGGACAGTGAACACCGGGGAGCTGTTTTTT. Protein sequence: CASWTVNTGELFF.